The 27 T cell receptor beta chains listed next were all sequenced from one sample in a study of T cells in Graves' hyperthyroidism and ophthalmopathy. TCR beta CDR3 regions were amplified from RNA transcripts. Initially, a first-round RT-PCR of the TCR CDR3 employed the HTBI primer set. TCRdb recomputed calls from the multiplex PCR reads with MiXCR, one row per CDR3 protein. The sample holds approximately 300,000 distinct CDR3 sequences; over 15% are singletons and the top ten take 55% to 60%. The specimen sequenced was blood. The receptors originated from a woman in her sixties with Graves' ophthalmopathy.

This clonotype was counted only a few times. The rearrangement links TRBV3-1 to TRBJ1-3; D not resolved. Per germline, CDR1 LGHDT and CDR2 YNNKEL (reference sequence). The CDR3 totals 17 residues. Trimming shortened V by 3 bases and J by 4 bases, and 19 bases separated the two germline ends. CDR3 residues: CASSHTPTSGAGNTIYF. CDR3 DNA sequence: TGTGCCAGCAGCCACACACCTACTTCGGGAGCCGGAAACACCATATATTTT.

A remark on this clonotype: One junction end does not reproduce the germline sequence, and a read error may be involved. This chain uses TRBV5-1 with TRBJ1-3; no firm D call. This CDR3 is 17 amino acids long. The germline V gene encodes CDR1 SGHRS and CDR2 YFSETQ. The CDR3 sequence: CASGLERGGSSGNTIYF. The CDR3 DNA sequence: TGCGCCAGCGGCTTGGAACGCGGTGGGAGCTCTGGAAACACCATATATTTT.

CDR3 loop: CAISDDRGPRTGGPGQFF. Here the CDR3 DNA reads TGTGCCATCAGTGACGACAGGGGACCGCGAACTGGGGGCCCTGGGCAGTTCTTC. V usage is TRBV10-3 and J usage is TRBJ2-1, with 8 bases that match TRBD1. CDR3 length: 18 residues. The germline gives CDR1 ENHRY, CDR2 SYGVKD. V lost 3 bases to trimming and J lost 12 bases; unmatched junction nucleotides: 22.

This chain joins TRBV5-6 and TRBJ2-7; no firm D call. The germline CDR1 and CDR2 sequences are SGHDT and YYEEEE. The CDR3 contains 13 residues. V gave up 8 bases and J gave up 4 bases, with 16 bases separating them. The chain's CDR3 is CASKELEGYEQYF. CDR3 DNA sequence: TGTGCCAGTAAAGAACTCGAAGGTTACGAGCAGTACTTC.

The rearrangement links TRBV4-1 to TRBJ2-1; a possible D gene is TRBD2 (6 bases). Germline CDR1 MGHRA, CDR2 YSYEKL. The CDR3 sequence is 17 residues long. V was clipped by 4 bases and J by 5 bases, with 21 bases between them. The CDR3 nucleotides read TGCGCCAGCAGCCCACGTGCTAGCGTCCCCCCGAACAATGAGCAGTTCTTC. Its protein product is CASSPRASVPPNNEQFF.

Many counts were recorded for this clonotype. The chain joins TRBV7-2 to TRBJ1-1, with D maybe TRBD1 (5 bases). Germline V lookup: CDR1 SGHTA, CDR2 FQGNSA. The CDR3 contains 15 residues. V dropped 5 bases and J dropped 2 bases, with 15 bases sitting between them. The CDR3 DNA is TGTGCCAGCAGCCTGGGGGGGAGAGGCAACACTGAAGCTTTCTTT. Translated: CASSLGGRGNTEAFF.

This sequence joins TRBV9 and TRBJ1-4; D gene uncertain. The CDR3 extends over 14 amino acids. Germline V gene sequence: CDR1 SGDLS, CDR2 YYNGEE. The ends were cut back, 2 bases at V and 8 bases at J, with 13 bases in the middle. CDR3 region: CASSVAGWSEKLFF. CDR3 DNA: TGTGCCAGCAGCGTGGCGGGTTGGAGCGAAAAACTGTTTTTT.

This clonotype appeared a few times. CDR3 residues: CASSYSRVDSNQPQHF. In DNA, the CDR3 is TGTGCCAGCAGTTACTCCAGGGTGGATAGCAATCAGCCCCAGCATTTT. The V gene is TRBV6-5, the J gene TRBJ1-5, with D maybe TRBD1 (5 bases). This CDR3 contains 16 residues. The germline V and J ends were trimmed by 0 bases and 0 bases, with 9 bases remaining between them. Germline CDR1 reads MNHEY; CDR2 reads SVGAGI.

This clonotype was seen ten or more times. The rearrangement links TRBV7-8 to TRBJ2-2, with TRBD2 matching over 11 bases. This CDR3 is built from 16 residues. The V gene end was trimmed by 5 bases and the J gene end by 6 bases; junction bases not matched to a gene: 8. Looked up from germline, CDR1 is SGHVS and CDR2 is FQNEAQ. The CDR3 loop reads CASSRRLAGGPGELFF. The CDR3 DNA sequence: TGTGCCAGCAGCCGCCGGCTAGCGGGAGGTCCCGGGGAGCTGTTTTTT.

This chain connects TRBV18 to TRBJ1-1; maybe TRBD1 (5 bases). The CDR3 has 14 residues. V was clipped by 4 bases and J by 2 bases, with 11 bases between them. Germline CDR1 is KGHSH and CDR2 is LQKENI. DNA for the CDR3: TGTGCCAGCTCACGCTTAGGGGAAAACACTGAAGCTTTCTTT. This gives the protein CASSRLGENTEAFF.

The chain is built from TRBV4-1 and TRBJ2-3; D may correspond to TRBD1 or TRBD2 (5 bases each). CDR1 is MGHRA and CDR2 is YSYEKL in the germline V gene. This CDR3 has 16 amino acids. V lost 2 bases and J lost 2, with 14 bases in between. The CDR3 DNA reads as TGCGCCAGCAGCCAATCCATCGGGGCATACACAGATACGCAGTATTTT. Its translation is CASSQSIGAYTDTQYF.

Details on this clonotype: A much larger clone lies one base from this, so it may be a read error. The chain recombines TRBV28 with TRBJ1-5; no firm D call. Looked up from germline, CDR1 is MDHEN and CDR2 is SYDVKM. The CDR3 consists of 15 residues. The chain's CDR3 is CASSRDPDSTQPQHF. For the CDR3, the DNA is TGTGCCAGCAGTCGCGACCCGGATAGCACTCAGCCCCAGCATTTT.

This clonotype was observed at least ten times. The V and J genes are TRBV5-8 and TRBJ2-3; 7 positions agree with TRBD1. The CDR3 totals 15 residues. With 4 bases clipped from V and 3 bases from J, the junction kept 8 bases outside the gene matches. The germline V gene has CDR1 SGHTS and CDR2 YDEGEE. The CDR3 DNA reads as TGTGCCAGCAGCGCCAGGGGGTTTGGGACAGATACGCAGTATTTT. Translating it yields CASSARGFGTDTQYF.

In this sample, this clonotype turned up once. This chain uses TRBV9 with TRBJ1-3; D unclear. Per the germline V gene, CDR1 is SGDLS and CDR2 is YYNGEE. The ends were cut back, 0 bases at V and 0 bases at J, with 10 bases in the middle. CDR3 length: 16 residues. DNA of the CDR3: TGTGCCAGCAGCGTAGATGAGGGTGCCTCTGGAAACACCATATATTTT. It codes for CASSVDEGASGNTIYF.

Turning to this clonotype: A single base separates this from a much larger clone, so it may be a read error. The CDR3 sequence: CASNFRQSETQYF. The CDR3 nucleotides read TGTGCCAGCAACTTCCGACAGTCCGAGACCCAGTACTTC. The chain has TRBV7-2 and TRBJ2-5, with D possibly being TRBD1 (5 bases). V was cut by 7 bases and J by 5 bases, with 14 bases left in between. The CDR3 is 13 residues long. Germline V gene sequence: CDR1 SGHTA, CDR2 FQGNSA.

V gene TRBV19 combines with J gene TRBJ2-2, with 8 bases identical to TRBD2. CDR1 is LNHDA, CDR2 SQIVND, per germline (reference sequence). The CDR3 is 15 amino acids. The V gene end was trimmed by 6 bases and the J gene end by 4 bases; junction bases not matched to a gene: 7. The CDR3 bases are TGTGCCAGTAGCGAGGGACTAGTTGGCACCGGGGAGCTGTTTTTT. This gives the protein CASSEGLVGTGELFF.

This chain joins TRBV30 and TRBJ2-1, with 13 bases lining up with TRBD2. The junction had 15 bases not matched to a gene; V was cut back by 3 bases and J by 7 bases. The CDR3 is 18 residues long. Germline CDR1 reads GTSNPN; CDR2 reads SVGIG (reference sequence). The CDR3 DNA reads as TGTGCCTGGAGGGGGGGACTAGCGGGACAAACCCAAATTAATGAGCAGTTCTTC. It is translated as CAWRGGLAGQTQINEQFF.

This chain connects TRBV3-1 to TRBJ1-6; tentatively, D is TRBD1 (5 bases). The germline V gene has CDR1 LGHDT and CDR2 YNNKEL (reference sequence). Trimming shortened V by 4 bases and J by 9 bases, and 10 bases separated the two germline ends. The CDR3 loop spans 13 amino acids. The DNA for the CDR3 is TGTGCCAGCAGCCCGGGACGACCTTCACCCCTCCACTTT. Translation: CASSPGRPSPLHF.

This clonotype has a handful of counts. The chain is built from TRBV19 and TRBJ2-1, with TRBD2 matching 7 bases. Germline loops: CDR1 LNHDA, CDR2 SQIVND (reference sequence). This CDR3 contains 12 residues. The V segment lost 3 bases and the J segment 14 bases; nucleotides outside the gene matches: 7. CDR3: CASSIPGGIKFF. The CDR3 coding sequence is TGTGCCAGTAGTATCCCCGGGGGGATTAAGTTCTTC.

This sequence joins TRBV24-1 and TRBJ2-1; 11 positions match TRBD1. This CDR3 region has 16 residues. The germline V gene encodes CDR1 KGHDR and CDR2 SFDVKD. The V segment lost 4 bases and the J segment 10 bases; nucleotides outside the gene matches: 11. Here the CDR3 DNA reads TGTGCCACCAGTGACGCGGGACAGGGGGTCCCGGGCGAGCAGTTCTTC. Amino acid sequence: CATSDAGQGVPGEQFF.

This clonotype was counted only a few times. The genes are TRBV5-5 and TRBJ1-2; 9 nucleotides agree with TRBD1. Trimming at V came to 4 bases and at J to 5 bases, leaving 18 bases not matched to a gene. This CDR3 has 18 residues. Looked up from germline, CDR1 is SGHKS and CDR2 is YYEKEE (reference sequence). In DNA, the CDR3 is TGTGCCAGCAGCCCCGTAGTCGGATCCGGGACAGGGTCTTATGGCTACACCTTC. Residues: CASSPVVGSGTGSYGYTF. The full variable domain, with the rest looked up from reference TRBV5-5 and TRBJ1-2, is DAGVTQSPTHLIKTRGQQVTLRCSPISGHKSVSWYQQVLGQGPQFIFQYYEKEERGRGNFPDRFSARQFPNYSSELNVNALLLGDSALYLCASSPVVGSGTGSYGYTFGSGTRLTVV.

The rearrangement joins TRBV5-1 to TRBJ2-1; maybe TRBD2 (6 bases). The V gene's germline CDR1 is SGHRS and CDR2 YFSETQ. The CDR3 length is 13 residues. V dropped 3 bases and J dropped 6 bases, with 10 bases sitting between them. The CDR3 is CASSSGLTNEQFF. CDR3 sequence (DNA): TGCGCCAGCAGCTCGGGACTTACCAATGAGCAGTTCTTC.

This clonotype was detected ten times or more. This chain links TRBV20-1 with TRBJ1-5; weak D call: TRBD1 (5 bases). In germline, CDR1 is DFQATT, CDR2 SNEGSKA (reference sequence). Trimming stripped 5 bases from V and 6 bases from J, with 11 bases between. This CDR3 has 12 residues. CDR3 DNA: TGCAGTGCTCGGATCGGGGCTCAGCCCCAGCATTTT. It encodes CSARIGAQPQHF.

On this clonotype itself: A read error may be the cause here, since a much bigger clone is one base away. The chain is built from TRBV10-3 and TRBJ2-7, with D perhaps TRBD1 (6 bases). Per germline, CDR1 ENHRY and CDR2 SYGVKD. This CDR3 is built from 13 residues. V was clipped by 11 bases and J by 5 bases, with 19 bases between them. CDR3: CAASQGSRNEQYF. The CDR3 DNA sequence: TGTGCCGCCTCTCAGGGGTCCCGGAACGAGCAGTACTTC.

This chain joins TRBV7-2 and TRBJ1-3; tentatively, D is TRBD1 (5 bases). Deletions cut 1 base from V and 0 bases from J, with 10 bases between. The germline V gene encodes CDR1 SGHTA and CDR2 FQGNSA. The CDR3 sequence is 16 residues long. CDR3 bases: TGTGCCAGCAGCTTAGTGAGGGGAACCTCTGGAAACACCATATATTTT. Translation: CASSLVRGTSGNTIYF.

This clonotype came up a few times. V and J are TRBV19 and TRBJ2-2; 9 bases map to TRBD1. Trimming removed 10 bases from V and 1 base from J; junction bases left unmatched: 16. The V gene's germline CDR1 is LNHDA and CDR2 SQIVND (reference sequence). The CDR3 consists of 18 residues. This CDR3 reads CATLPSNPGQGNTGELFF. DNA of the CDR3: TGTGCCACCTTACCCTCAAATCCGGGACAGGGGAACACCGGGGAGCTGTTTTTT.

This clonotype turned up a few times. This sequence joins TRBV27 and TRBJ2-7; tentatively, D is TRBD2 (5 bases). Trimming pared 6 bases from V and 0 bases from J, leaving 12 bases between. The CDR3 has 14 amino acids. CDR1 is MNHEY, CDR2 SMNVEV, per germline (reference sequence). The CDR3 region is CASRMSRGSYEQYF. The CDR3 region has the DNA TGTGCCAGCAGAATGAGTCGGGGCTCCTACGAGCAGTACTTC.